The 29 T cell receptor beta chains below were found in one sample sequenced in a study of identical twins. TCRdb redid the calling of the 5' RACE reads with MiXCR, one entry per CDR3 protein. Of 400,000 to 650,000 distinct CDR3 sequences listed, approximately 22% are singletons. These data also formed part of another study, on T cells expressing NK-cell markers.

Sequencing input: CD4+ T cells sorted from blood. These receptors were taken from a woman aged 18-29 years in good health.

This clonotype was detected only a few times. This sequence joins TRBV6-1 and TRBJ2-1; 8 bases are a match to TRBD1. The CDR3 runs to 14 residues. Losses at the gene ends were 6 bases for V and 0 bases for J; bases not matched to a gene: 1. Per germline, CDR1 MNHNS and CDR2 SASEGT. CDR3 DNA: TGTGCCAGCAGGGGACAGGTCTCCTACAATGAGCAGTTCTTC. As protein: CASRGQVSYNEQFF.

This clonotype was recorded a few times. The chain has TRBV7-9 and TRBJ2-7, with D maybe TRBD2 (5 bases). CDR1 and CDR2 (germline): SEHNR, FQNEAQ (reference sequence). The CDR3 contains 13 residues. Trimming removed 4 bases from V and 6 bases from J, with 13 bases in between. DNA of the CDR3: TGTGCCAGCAGCTCCCGAACTAGTTTCGAGCAGTACTTC. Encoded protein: CASSSRTSFEQYF.

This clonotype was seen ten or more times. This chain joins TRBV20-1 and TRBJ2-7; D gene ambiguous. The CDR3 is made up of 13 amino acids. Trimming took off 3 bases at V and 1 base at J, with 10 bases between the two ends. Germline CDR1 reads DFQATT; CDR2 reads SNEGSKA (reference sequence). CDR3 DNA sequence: TGCAGTGCTAGTGGTTTACAGTCCTACGAGCAGTACTTC. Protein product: CSASGLQSYEQYF.

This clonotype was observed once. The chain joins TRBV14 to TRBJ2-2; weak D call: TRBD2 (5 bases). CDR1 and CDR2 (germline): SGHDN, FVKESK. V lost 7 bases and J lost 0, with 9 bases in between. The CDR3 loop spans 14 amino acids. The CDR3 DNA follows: TGTGCCAGCAAACGGGGATCGAACACCGGGGAGCTGTTTTTT. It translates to CASKRGSNTGELFF.

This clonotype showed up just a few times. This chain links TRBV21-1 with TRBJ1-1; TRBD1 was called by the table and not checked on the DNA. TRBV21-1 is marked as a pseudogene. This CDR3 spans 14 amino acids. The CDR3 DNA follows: TGTGCCAACCTCTTGAAGGGGTGGAACACTGAAGCTTTCTTT. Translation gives CANLLKGWNTEAFF.

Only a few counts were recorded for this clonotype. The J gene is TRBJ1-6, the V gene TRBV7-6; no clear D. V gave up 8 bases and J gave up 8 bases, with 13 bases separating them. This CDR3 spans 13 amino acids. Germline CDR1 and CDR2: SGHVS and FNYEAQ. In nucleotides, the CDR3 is TGTGCCAGCCGGTCGGTAGAATATTCACCCCTCCACTTT. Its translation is CASRSVEYSPLHF.

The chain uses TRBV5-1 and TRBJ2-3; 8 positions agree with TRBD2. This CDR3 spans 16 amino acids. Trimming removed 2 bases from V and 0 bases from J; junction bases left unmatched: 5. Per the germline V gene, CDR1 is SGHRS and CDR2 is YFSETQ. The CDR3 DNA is TGCGCCAGCAGCTTCGAGCGGGGGACTAGCACAGATACGCAGTATTTT. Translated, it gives CASSFERGTSTDTQYF. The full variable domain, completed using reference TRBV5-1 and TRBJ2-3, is KAGVTQTPRYLIKTRGQQVTLSCSPISGHRSVSWYQQTPGQGLQFLFEYFSETQRNKGNFPGRFSGRQFSNSRSEMNVSTLELGDSALYLCASSFERGTSTDTQYFGPGTRLTVL.

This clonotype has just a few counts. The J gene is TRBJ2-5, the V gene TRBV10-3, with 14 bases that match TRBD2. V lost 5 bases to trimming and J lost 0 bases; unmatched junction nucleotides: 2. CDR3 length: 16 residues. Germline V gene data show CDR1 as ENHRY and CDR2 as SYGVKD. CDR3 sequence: CAISWTSGGNQETQYF. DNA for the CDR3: TGTGCCATCAGTTGGACTAGCGGGGGGAACCAAGAGACCCAGTACTTC.

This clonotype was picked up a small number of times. CDR3 loop: CSARSSGSKYNEQFF. For the CDR3, the DNA is TGCAGTGCTAGGTCTAGCGGGAGTAAGTACAATGAGCAGTTCTTC. The J gene is TRBJ2-1, the V gene TRBV20-1; TRBD2 aligns across 10 bases. The CDR3 sequence is 15 residues long. The germline V gene encodes CDR1 DFQATT and CDR2 SNEGSKA (reference sequence). J gave up 4 bases and V 3 bases, and 6 bases lay outside the gene matches.

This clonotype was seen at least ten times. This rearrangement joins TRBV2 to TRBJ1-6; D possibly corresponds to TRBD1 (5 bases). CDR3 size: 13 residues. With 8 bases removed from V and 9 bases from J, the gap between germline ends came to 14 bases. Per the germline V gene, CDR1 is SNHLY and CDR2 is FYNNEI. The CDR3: CASAWDRSSPLHF. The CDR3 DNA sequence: TGTGCCAGCGCTTGGGACCGTAGTTCACCCCTCCACTTT.

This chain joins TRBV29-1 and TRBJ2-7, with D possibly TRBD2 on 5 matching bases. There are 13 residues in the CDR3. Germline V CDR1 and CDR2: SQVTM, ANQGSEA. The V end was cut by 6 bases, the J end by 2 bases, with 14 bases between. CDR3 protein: CSVRDEATYEQYF. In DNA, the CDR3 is TGCAGCGTGAGGGATGAGGCTACCTACGAGCAGTACTTC.

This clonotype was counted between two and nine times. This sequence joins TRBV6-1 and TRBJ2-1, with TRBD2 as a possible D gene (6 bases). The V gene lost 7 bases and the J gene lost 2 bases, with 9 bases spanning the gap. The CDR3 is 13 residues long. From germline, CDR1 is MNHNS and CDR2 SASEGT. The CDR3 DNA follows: TGTGCCAGCACCAGCGGGCCCTACAATGAGCAGTTCTTC. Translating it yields CASTSGPYNEQFF.

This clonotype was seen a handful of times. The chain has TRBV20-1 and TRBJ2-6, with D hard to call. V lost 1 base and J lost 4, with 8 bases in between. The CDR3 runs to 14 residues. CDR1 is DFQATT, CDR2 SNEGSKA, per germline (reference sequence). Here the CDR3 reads CSARAGSGANVLTF. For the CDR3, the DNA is TGCAGTGCTAGAGCCGGGTCCGGGGCCAACGTCCTGACTTTC.

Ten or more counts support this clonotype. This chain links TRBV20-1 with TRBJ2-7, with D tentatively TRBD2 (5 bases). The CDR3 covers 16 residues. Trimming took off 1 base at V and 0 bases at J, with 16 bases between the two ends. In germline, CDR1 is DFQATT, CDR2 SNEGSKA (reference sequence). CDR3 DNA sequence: TGCAGTGCTAGAGCCCCCCCAGCGGAGCCCTCCTACGAGCAGTACTTC. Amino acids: CSARAPPAEPSYEQYF.

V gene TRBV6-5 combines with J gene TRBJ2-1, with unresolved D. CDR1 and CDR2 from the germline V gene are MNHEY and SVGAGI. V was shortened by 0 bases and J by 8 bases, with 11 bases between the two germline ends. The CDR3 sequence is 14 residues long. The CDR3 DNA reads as TGTGCCAGCAGTTACTCGGGTAGGGTCGATGAGCAGTTCTTC. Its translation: CASSYSGRVDEQFF.

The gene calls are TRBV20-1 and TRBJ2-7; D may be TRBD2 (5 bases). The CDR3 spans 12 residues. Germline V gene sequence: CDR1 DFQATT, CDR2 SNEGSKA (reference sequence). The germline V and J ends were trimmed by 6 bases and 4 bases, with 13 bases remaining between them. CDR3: CSAEELGYEQYF. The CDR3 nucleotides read TGCAGTGCGGAGGAGCTGGGATACGAGCAGTACTTC.

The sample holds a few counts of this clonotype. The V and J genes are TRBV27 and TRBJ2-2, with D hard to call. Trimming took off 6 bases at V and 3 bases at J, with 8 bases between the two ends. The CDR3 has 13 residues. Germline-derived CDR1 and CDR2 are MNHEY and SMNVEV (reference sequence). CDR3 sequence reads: CASSPSYTGELFF. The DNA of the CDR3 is TGTGCCAGCAGCCCTAGTTACACCGGGGAGCTGTTTTTT.

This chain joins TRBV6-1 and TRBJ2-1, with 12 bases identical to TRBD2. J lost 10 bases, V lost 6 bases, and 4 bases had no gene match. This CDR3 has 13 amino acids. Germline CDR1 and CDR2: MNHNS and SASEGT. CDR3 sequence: CASRTSGGREQFF. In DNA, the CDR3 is TGTGCCAGCAGGACTAGCGGGGGAAGGGAGCAGTTCTTC.

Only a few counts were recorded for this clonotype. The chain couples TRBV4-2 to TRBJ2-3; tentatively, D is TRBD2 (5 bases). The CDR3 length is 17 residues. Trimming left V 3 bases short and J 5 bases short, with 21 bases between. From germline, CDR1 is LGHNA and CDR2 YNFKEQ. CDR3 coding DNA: TGTGCCAGCAGCCAGAGGCGAGCGGCCATGACCGGAGATACGCAGTATTTT. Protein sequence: CASSQRRAAMTGDTQYF.

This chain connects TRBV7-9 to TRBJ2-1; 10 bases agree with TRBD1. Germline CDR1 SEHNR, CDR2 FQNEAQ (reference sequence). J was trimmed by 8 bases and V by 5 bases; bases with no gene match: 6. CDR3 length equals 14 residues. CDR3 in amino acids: CASSPRTGGDEQFF. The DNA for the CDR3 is TGTGCCAGCAGCCCCCGGACAGGGGGGGATGAGCAGTTCTTC.

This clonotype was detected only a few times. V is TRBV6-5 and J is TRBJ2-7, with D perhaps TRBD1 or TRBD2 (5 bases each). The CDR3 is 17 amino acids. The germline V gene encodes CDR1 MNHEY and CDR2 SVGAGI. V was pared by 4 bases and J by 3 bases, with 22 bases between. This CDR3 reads CASSSGPTRVRDYEQYF. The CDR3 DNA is TGTGCCAGCAGTTCGGGCCCCACCAGGGTTCGGGACTACGAGCAGTACTTC.

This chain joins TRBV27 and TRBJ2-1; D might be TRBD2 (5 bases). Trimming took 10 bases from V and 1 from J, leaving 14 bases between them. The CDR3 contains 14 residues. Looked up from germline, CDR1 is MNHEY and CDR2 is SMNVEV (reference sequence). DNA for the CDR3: TGTGCCACTAGGCGAGGGAGTTCCTACAATGAGCAGTTCTTC. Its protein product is CATRRGSSYNEQFF.

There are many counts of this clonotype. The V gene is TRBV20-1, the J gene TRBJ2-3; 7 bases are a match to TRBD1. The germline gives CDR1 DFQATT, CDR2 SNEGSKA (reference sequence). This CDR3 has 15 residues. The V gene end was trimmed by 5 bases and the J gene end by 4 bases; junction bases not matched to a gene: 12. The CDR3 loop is CSAPLGNRGSDTQYF. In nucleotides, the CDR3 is TGCAGTGCTCCCCTGGGGAACAGGGGTTCAGATACGCAGTATTTT.

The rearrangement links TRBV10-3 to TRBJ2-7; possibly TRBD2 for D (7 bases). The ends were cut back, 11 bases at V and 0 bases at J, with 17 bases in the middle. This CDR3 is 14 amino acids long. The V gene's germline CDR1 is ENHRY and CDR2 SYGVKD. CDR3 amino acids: CASGGGGLSYEQYF. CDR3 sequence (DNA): TGTGCCTCCGGAGGGGGGGGCCTCTCCTACGAGCAGTACTTC.

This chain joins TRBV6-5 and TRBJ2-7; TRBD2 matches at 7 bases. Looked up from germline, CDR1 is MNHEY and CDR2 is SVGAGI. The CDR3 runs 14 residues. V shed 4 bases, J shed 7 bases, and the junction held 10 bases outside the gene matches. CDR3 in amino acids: CASSSGSPAGEQYF. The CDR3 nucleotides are TGTGCCAGCAGTTCGGGAAGCCCAGCGGGAGAGCAGTACTTC.

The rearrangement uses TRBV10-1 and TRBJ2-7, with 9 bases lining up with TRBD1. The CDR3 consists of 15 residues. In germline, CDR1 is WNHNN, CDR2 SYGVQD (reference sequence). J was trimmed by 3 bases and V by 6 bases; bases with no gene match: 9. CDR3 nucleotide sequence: TGCGCCAGCAGCTCCGGGACAGGGAGTTACTACGAGCAGTACTTC. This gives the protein CASSSGTGSYYEQYF.

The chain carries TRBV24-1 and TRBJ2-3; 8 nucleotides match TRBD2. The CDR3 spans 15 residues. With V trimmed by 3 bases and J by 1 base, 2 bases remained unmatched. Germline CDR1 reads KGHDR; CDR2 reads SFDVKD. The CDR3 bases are TGTGCCACCAGTGATACGGGAGGGGGCACAGATACGCAGTATTTT. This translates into CATSDTGGGTDTQYF.

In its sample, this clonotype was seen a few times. The DNA for the CDR3 is TGTGCCAGCAGTTTAGCGGCGGAGAGCTCCTACAATGAGCAGTTCTTC. Protein sequence: CASSLAAESSYNEQFF. The chain joins TRBV12-3 or TRBV12-4 to TRBJ2-1; no firm D call. V was trimmed by 0 bases and J by 0 bases, leaving 9 bases between them. This CDR3 has 16 amino acids.

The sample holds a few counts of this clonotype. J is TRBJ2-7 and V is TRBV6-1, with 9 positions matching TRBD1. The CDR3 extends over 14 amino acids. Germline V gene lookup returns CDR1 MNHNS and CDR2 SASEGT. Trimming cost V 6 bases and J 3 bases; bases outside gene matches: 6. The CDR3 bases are TGTGCCAGCAGCTCCGGGACAGGGTACTACGAGCAGTACTTC. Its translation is CASSSGTGYYEQYF.